This T cell receptor beta chain was sequenced for a study of STAT5B mutations in CD4+ large granular lymphocyte leukemia. CDR3 size: 13 residues. The V gene lost 2 bases and the J gene lost 8 bases, with 13 bases spanning the gap. Germline CDR1 reads GTSNPN; CDR2 reads SVGIG (reference sequence). This clone was counted between two and nine times. Its antigen is still unknown. The assay was run at survey level. Here immunoSEQ multiplex PCR was the method, and the copy in TCRdb shows in-frame clones only, minus some. The sample lists around 24,000 clones; less than 80% were seen once. Overall study results and limits: The CD4+ versus CD8+ T-LGLL clonality difference may reflect limited sample size. Without putative leukemic clones, patient CD4-sorted repertoires remained more clonal than healthy CD4+ repertoires. Top patient clones used TRBV06 genes more often: 8/27 versus 2/35 in controls.

This receptor was obtained from a human donor in good health. The rearrangement links TRBV30 to TRBJ1-3, with D unclear. The source material was CD4+ T cells from blood buffy coats. The CDR3 nucleotides are TGTGCCTGGAGTCACAACCCACGGGACACCATATATTTT. Protein: CAWSHNPRDTIYF.